The subject of this entry is one TCR beta chain. FACS enriched CD8+ TEMRA cells, while bulk CD8+ and CD4+ were negatively isolated. The entry originates in a study of CD8 T cells in Susac syndrome. CDR1 is SEHNR, CDR2 FQNEAQ, per germline (reference sequence). This CDR3 is built from 13 residues. V lost 2 bases, J lost 5 bases, and 9 bases lay in between. RNA totalling about 0.5 to 1 ug underwent reverse transcription with random hexamers. TCRdb redid the calling of the immunoSEQ multiplex PCR reads with MiXCR, one entry per CDR3 protein. The sample has around 230,000 distinct CDR3 sequences; less than 96% are singletons.

Sequencing was carried out using CD4+ T cells from PBMCs. V usage is TRBV7-9 and J usage is TRBJ2-5; D perhaps matches TRBD2 (5 bases). The clonotype originates from a human donor with Susac syndrome. The DNA of the CDR3 is TGTGCCAGCAGCTTAACTAGGATGGAGACCCAGTACTTC. Amino acid sequence: CASSLTRMETQYF.